The 24 T cell receptor beta chains given below trace back to one sample, sequenced in a study of response to subunit inactivated influenza vaccine listed by TCRdb under 2018. Receptor libraries were prepared by RT-PCR. Sequencing instrument: Illumina HiSeq 2500. TCRdb cleaned the public reads at Q25 with fastp, built clones with MiXCR and kept in-frame beta chains. Every distinct CDR3 protein forms one entry, paired with its most common genes and DNA. Recorded for this sample are approximately 520,000 distinct CDR3 sequences; around 25% of them occurred a single time. Under 2.5% of the sample is in the top ten clones. Sample: CD4+ T cells sorted from PBMCs, taken 5 to 6 days after vaccination. The source is a man between 45 and 60 years old who received an inactivated influenza vaccine. Donor details come from another sample of the same person, matched by shared clones.

The chain joins TRBV29-1 to TRBJ2-5; D uncertain. This CDR3 region has 13 residues. CDR1 is SQVTM and CDR2 is ANQGSEA in the germline V gene. Deletions cut 4 bases from V and 4 bases from J, with 13 bases between. In DNA, the CDR3 is TGCAGCGTTGGTCTGGGTTTAAGAGAGACCCAGTACTTC. It encodes CSVGLGLRETQYF.

V is TRBV7-4 and J is TRBJ1-1; no reliable D call. This CDR3 comprises 15 residues. V lost 3 bases to trimming and J lost 5 bases, with 16 bases between them. Per germline, CDR1 SGHVT and CDR2 SQSDAQ. CDR3: CASSFSGPPWTEAFF. In DNA form, the CDR3 reads TGTGCCAGCAGCTTTAGCGGGCCCCCGTGGACTGAAGCTTTCTTT.

CDR3 sequence (DNA): TGTGCCAGCAGCCAGATAGGACAGAAGTTCTACAATGAGCAGTTCTTC. It codes for CASSQIGQKFYNEQFF. The V and J genes are TRBV6-1 and TRBJ2-1, with D possibly being TRBD1 (6 bases). The V gene lost 6 bases and the J gene lost 3 bases, with 18 bases spanning the gap. The CDR3 spans 16 residues. The V gene's germline CDR1 is MNHNS and CDR2 SASEGT.

This clonotype was observed a handful of times. The rearrangement uses TRBV5-1 and TRBJ2-7; D unresolved. This CDR3 is 12 amino acids long. The germline V gene encodes CDR1 SGHRS and CDR2 YFSETQ. Trimming took 3 bases from V and 5 from J, leaving 9 bases between them. For the CDR3, the DNA is TGCGCCAGCAGCTCTACGTCGGACGAGCAGTACTTC. Its protein product is CASSSTSDEQYF.

This clonotype was picked up a small number of times. V gene TRBV3-1 combines with J gene TRBJ2-7; D gene unclear. The CDR3 extends over 15 amino acids. Trimming removed 6 bases from V and 1 base from J, with 16 bases in between. Germline loops: CDR1 LGHDT, CDR2 YNNKEL (reference sequence). The CDR3 DNA reads TGTGCCAGCAGTCCAAGTACAGCACCTTCCTACGAGCAGTACTTC. Encoded protein: CASSPSTAPSYEQYF.

This clonotype showed up many times. This chain joins TRBV5-1 and TRBJ2-2; D ambiguous. Germline-derived CDR1 and CDR2 are SGHRS and YFSETQ. V lost 6 bases to trimming and J lost 1 base, with 10 bases between them. This CDR3 comprises 14 residues. This chain's CDR3 is CASTHPENTGELFF. The CDR3 DNA reads TGCGCCAGCACCCACCCCGAGAACACCGGGGAGCTGTTTTTT.

The V and J genes are TRBV7-9 and TRBJ2-2, with D perhaps matching TRBD1 or TRBD2 (7 bases each). The CDR3 spans 16 residues. The V and J ends lost 5 bases and 3 bases respectively, with 16 bases between them. Germline CDR1 reads SEHNR; CDR2 reads FQNEAQ (reference sequence). The chain's CDR3 is CASSPKQGRDTGELFF. In DNA, the CDR3 is TGTGCCAGCAGCCCAAAACAGGGGAGGGACACCGGGGAGCTGTTTTTT.

This clonotype was recorded a few times. The junction differs from germline at one of its ends, possibly a read error. The chain is built from TRBV7-2 and TRBJ2-1; TRBD1 matches 7 bases. The germline CDR1 and CDR2 sequences are SGHTA and FQGNSA. This CDR3 is built from 14 residues. DNA of the CDR3: TGTGCCAGCAGCCTAAAGAGACAGGGTAAGGGGAAGATCTTC. It encodes CASSLKRQGKGKIF.

This clonotype was picked up a small number of times. The chain couples TRBV30 to TRBJ1-6; weak D call: TRBD1 (6 bases). V was trimmed by 8 bases and J by 5 bases, leaving 13 bases between them. Germline CDR1 is GTSNPN and CDR2 is SVGIG (reference sequence). CDR3 length: 13 residues. In nucleotides, the CDR3 is TGTGCCGGTTCGACAGGAAATAATTCACCCCTCCACTTT. Amino acids: CAGSTGNNSPLHF.

The J gene is TRBJ1-2, the V gene TRBV20-1; no definite D call. Between the trimmed V and J ends, which lost 3 bases and 1 base, there was a span of 15 bases. This CDR3 comprises 15 residues. Germline CDR1 DFQATT, CDR2 SNEGSKA (reference sequence). The CDR3 loop is CSARPDYYLNYGYTF. DNA of the CDR3: TGCAGTGCTAGGCCAGACTACTACCTTAACTATGGCTACACCTTC.

The chain's CDR3 is CASSLGAGGFYNEQFF. The CDR3 DNA sequence: TGTGCCAGCAGCTTAGGGGCGGGGGGCTTCTACAATGAGCAGTTCTTC. The V and J genes are TRBV7-2 and TRBJ2-1, with TRBD2 matching over 8 bases. CDR3 length: 16 residues. CDR1 and CDR2 from the germline V gene are SGHTA and FQGNSA. V was pared by 1 base and J by 3 bases, with 5 bases of the junction left unmatched.

This clonotype has more than one count but fewer than ten. The rearrangement links TRBV11-2 to TRBJ2-5; TRBD1 agrees at 7 bases. The trim removed 4 bases at V and 5 bases at J, leaving 10 bases unmatched. This CDR3 has 15 amino acids. CDR1 and CDR2 from the germline V gene are SGHAT and FQNNGV. CDR3 DNA sequence: TGTGCCAGCAGCTCGACCAGGGGGTCGGGGGAGACCCAGTACTTC. Translating gives CASSSTRGSGETQYF.

Many counts were recorded for this clonotype. This sequence joins TRBV5-4 and TRBJ2-1; 11 bases match TRBD1. With V trimmed by 3 bases and J by 6 bases, 5 bases remained unmatched. The CDR3 loop spans 15 amino acids. Germline assignment: CDR1 SGHNT and CDR2 YYREEE (reference sequence). Written as DNA, the CDR3 is TGTGCCAGCAGCTACGGGACAGGGGGTACCAATGAGCAGTTCTTC. This translates into CASSYGTGGTNEQFF.

A remark on this clonotype: A much larger clone differs by one base, so this may be a read error. This sequence joins TRBV20-1 and TRBJ2-3, with D uncertain. The CDR3 has 14 residues. Germline V gene data show CDR1 as DFQATT and CDR2 as SNEGSKA (reference sequence). Trimming cost V 0 bases and J 3 bases, with 10 bases left between them. The CDR3 sequence is CSARDGWGTDTQYF. The CDR3 DNA is TGCAGTGCTAGAGATGGATGGGGAACAGATACGCAGTATTTT.

This CDR3 reads CSARWPGVAKNIQYF. The CDR3 DNA reads as TGCAGTGCTAGATGGCCGGGAGTAGCCAAAAACATTCAGTACTTC. The J gene is TRBJ2-4, the V gene TRBV20-1; TRBD2 is a possible D gene (6 bases). Germline V lookup: CDR1 DFQATT, CDR2 SNEGSKA (reference sequence). The CDR3 covers 15 residues. Trimming stripped 2 bases from V and 0 bases from J, with 11 bases between.

The rearrangement joins TRBV15 to TRBJ2-5; 9 bases line up with TRBD2. V lost 3 bases to trimming and J lost 3 bases; unmatched junction nucleotides: 8. The CDR3 length is 16 residues. Germline CDR1 is LNHNV and CDR2 is YYDKDF (reference sequence). The CDR3 nucleotides are TGTGCCACCAGCAGCCGGCGGCGGGGGGGAGAAGAGACCCAGTACTTC. Translation: CATSSRRRGGEETQYF.

The chain links TRBV20-1 to TRBJ1-4, with no clear D. The V gene lost 1 base and the J gene lost 5 bases, with 5 bases spanning the gap. This CDR3 spans 12 amino acids. The germline V gene has CDR1 DFQATT and CDR2 SNEGSKA (reference sequence). CDR3 protein: CSARGRNEKLFF. CDR3 nucleotides: TGCAGTGCTAGAGGAAGGAATGAAAAACTGTTTTTT.

The rearrangement uses TRBV28 and TRBJ2-3, with 10 bases identical to TRBD2. The germline V gene encodes CDR1 MDHEN and CDR2 SYDVKM. The trim removed 8 bases at V and 0 bases at J, leaving 14 bases unmatched. The CDR3 loop spans 18 amino acids. CDR3 in amino acids: CASRLRTSGPSSTDTQYF. Written as DNA, the CDR3 is TGTGCCAGCCGTCTGCGGACTAGCGGTCCCAGTAGCACAGATACGCAGTATTTT.

This clonotype has only a few counts. This chain links TRBV7-2 with TRBJ2-5; 10 nucleotides match TRBD2. This CDR3 comprises 17 residues. Germline CDR1 is SGHTA and CDR2 is FQGNSA. The junction had 12 bases not matched to a gene; V was cut back by 6 bases and J by 2 bases. CDR3: CASSRRGASGGQETQYF. DNA for the CDR3: TGTGCCAGCAGTCGTAGGGGTGCTAGCGGGGGACAAGAGACCCAGTACTTC.

J is TRBJ2-7 and V is TRBV7-2; 9 positions agree with TRBD1. The CDR3 contains 17 residues. With V trimmed by 1 base and J by 0 bases, 7 bases remained unmatched. Germline loops: CDR1 SGHTA, CDR2 FQGNSA. The CDR3 loop reads CASSLGYGTGHSYEQYF. The CDR3 region has the DNA TGTGCCAGCAGCTTAGGGTATGGGACAGGGCACTCCTACGAGCAGTACTTC.

J is TRBJ1-6 and V is TRBV7-9; 7 nucleotides line up with TRBD1. V lost 5 bases to trimming and J lost 16 bases; unmatched junction nucleotides: 17. Germline-derived CDR1 and CDR2 are SEHNR and FQNEAQ (reference sequence). The CDR3 consists of 15 residues. CDR3 protein: CASSHALEGTARLHF. The CDR3, as DNA: TGTGCCAGCAGCCACGCCCTAGAAGGGACAGCGCGACTCCACTTT.

J is TRBJ2-3 and V is TRBV5-1; the match to TRBD2 covers 11 bases. The V and J ends lost 1 base and 0 bases, in that order; junction bases with no gene match: 7. Germline V gene sequence: CDR1 SGHRS, CDR2 YFSETQ. The CDR3 runs to 18 residues. CDR3: CASSLYPRTSGSTDTQYF. In nucleotides, the CDR3 is TGCGCCAGCAGCTTGTACCCTCGGACTAGCGGGAGCACAGATACGCAGTATTTT.

This clonotype has a handful of counts. The chain links TRBV20-1 to TRBJ2-3; 11 positions agree with TRBD2. V shed 5 bases, J shed 0 bases, and the junction held 4 bases outside the gene matches. The CDR3 extends over 15 amino acids. Per the germline V gene, CDR1 is DFQATT and CDR2 is SNEGSKA (reference sequence). The DNA for the CDR3 is TGCAGTGCTGGGACTAGCGGTTCTAGCACAGATACGCAGTATTTT. This encodes CSAGTSGSSTDTQYF.

This clonotype appeared many times. The rearrangement uses TRBV20-1 and TRBJ1-3; D gene unclear. Trimming took 5 bases from V and 0 from J, leaving 2 bases between them. The V gene's germline CDR1 is DFQATT and CDR2 SNEGSKA (reference sequence). The CDR3 loop spans 11 amino acids. CDR3 region: CSAPSGNTIYF. In nucleotides, the CDR3 is TGCAGTGCTCCCTCTGGAAACACCATATATTTT.